These 27 T cell receptor beta chains were all obtained from the same sample, sequenced in a study of CXCR3-negative and CXCR3-positive naive CD8 T cells. Carrying UMI labels, the TRB cDNA libraries were prepared through 5' RACE. After re-calling the 5' RACE reads, TCRdb lists one entry per CDR3 protein, DNA absent. This sample's clone table lists fewer than 95,000 distinct CDR3 sequences. The specimen sequenced was naive CXCR3- CD8+ T cells from blood. The subset denotes: CD45RO-CCR7+CD27+CD95- naive CD8+ T cells lacking CXCR3 (TNR3-). The receptors derive from a human donor in good health. Some clones in this sample may be carry-over from other donors' samples.

V is TRBV21-1 and J is TRBJ2-7; TCRdb picks TRBD2, but there is no DNA to check that call. TRBV21-1 is given as a pseudogene. CDR3 length: 14 amino acids. The CDR3 spells CASSKGVGGVEQYF.

This chain uses TRBV14 with TRBJ1-2; TCRdb's assignment of TRBD1 cannot be checked, as there is no DNA. This CDR3 is 12 amino acids long. Germline CDR1 reads SGHDN; CDR2 reads FVKESK. CDR3 residues: CASSQGTLRYTF.

V is TRBV30 and J is TRBJ1-2. The CDR3 covers 12 residues. Germline V gene lookup returns CDR1 GTSNPN and CDR2 SVGIG (reference sequence). CDR3 amino acids: CAWSVLVEGYTF. Combining the CDR3 with reference TRBV30 and TRBJ1-2 gives the whole variable domain SQTIHQWPATLVQPVGSPLSLECTVEGTSNPNLYWYRQAAGRGLQLLFYSVGIGQISSEVPQNLSASRPQDRQFILSSKKLLLSDSGFYLCAWSVLVEGYTFGSGTRLTVV.

The chain employs TRBV29-1 and TRBJ2-5; lacking DNA, the TRBD2 call made by TCRdb goes unchecked. CDR3 length equals 17 residues. Looked up from germline, CDR1 is SQVTM and CDR2 is ANQGSEA. The CDR3 here is CSVEVWPPSGGQETQYF.

The chain carries TRBV5-8 and TRBJ1-5; the TCRdb D gene call, TRBD1, has no DNA to confirm it. CDR3 length equals 15 residues. Germline V gene sequence: CDR1 SGHTS, CDR2 YDEGEE. The CDR3 region is CASSPRHNSNQPQHF.

The chain combines TRBV6-5 with TRBJ1-1. CDR1 is MNHEY and CDR2 is SVGAGI in the germline V gene. The CDR3 is 14 residues long. CDR3: CASSYKQMNTEAFF.

The gene calls are TRBV7-8 and TRBJ1-4; the D call from TCRdb, TRBD1, cannot be confirmed without DNA. The CDR3 totals 15 residues. Germline lookup yields CDR1 SGHVS and CDR2 FQNEAQ. CDR3 loop: CASSLVLGVGEKLFF.

The rearrangement joins TRBV6-2 or TRBV6-3 to TRBJ1-2; TCRdb gives TRBD1 as the D gene, but with no DNA this cannot be confirmed. The CDR3 is 14 amino acids. Looked up from germline, CDR1 is MNHEY and CDR2 is SVGEGT. CDR3 sequence: CASSTGGFYYGYTF.

The chain joins TRBV6-6 to TRBJ2-1; TCRdb indicates TRBD2, and absent DNA this call remains unverified. The CDR3 totals 17 residues. Germline V CDR1 and CDR2: MNHNY, SVGAGI (reference sequence). This CDR3 reads CASSYPGGSDTYNEQFF.

The gene calls are TRBV12-3 or TRBV12-4 and TRBJ2-7; the TCRdb D gene call, TRBD1, has no DNA to confirm it. The CDR3 loop spans 15 amino acids. CDR3 region: CASSLAGKDVYEQYF.

The chain's CDR3 is CASSLKGSGPAYEQYF. The chain couples TRBV28 to TRBJ2-7; TCRdb's D call, TRBD1, is unchecked because there is no DNA. CDR1 MDHEN and CDR2 SYDVKM come from the germline V gene. There are 16 residues in the CDR3. The variable domain in full, completed from reference TRBV28 and TRBJ2-7, reads DVKVTQSSRYLVKRTGEKVFLECVQDMDHENMFWYRQDPGLGLRLIYFSYDVKMKEKGDIPEGYSVSREKKERFSLILESASTNQTSMYLCASSLKGSGPAYEQYFGPGTRLTVT.

The chain employs TRBV2 and TRBJ1-1; the TCRdb call, TRBD1, lacks DNA for checking. Germline CDR1 SNHLY, CDR2 FYNNEI. The CDR3 runs 13 residues. This CDR3 reads CASRQTTGTEAFF.

The chain joins TRBV27 to TRBJ1-2. The CDR3 has 15 residues. CDR1 is MNHEY, CDR2 SMNVEV, per germline (reference sequence). CDR3 sequence: CASSSTAFANYGYTF.

V and J are TRBV14 and TRBJ1-3; TCRdb designates TRBD1, a call that cannot be tested without DNA. Per the germline V gene, CDR1 is SGHDN and CDR2 is FVKESK. This CDR3 has 15 residues. CDR3 sequence: CASSQDAGWGNTIYF. Full variable domain (rest looked up from reference TRBV14 and TRBJ1-3): EAGVTQFPSHSVIEKGQTVTLRCDPISGHDNLYWYRRVMGKEIKFLLHFVKESKQDESGMPNNRFLAERTGGTYSTLKVQPAELEDSGVYFCASSQDAGWGNTIYFGEGSWLTVV.

V gene TRBV20-1 combines with J gene TRBJ2-1; TCRdb picks TRBD1, but there is no DNA to check that call. Germline lookup yields CDR1 DFQATT and CDR2 SNEGSKA (reference sequence). CDR3 length: 15 residues. The CDR3 here is CSAPDLGPDYNEQFF.

The chain is built from TRBV29-1 and TRBJ2-7; checking the TCRdb D call of TRBD1 is not possible without DNA. In germline, CDR1 is SQVTM, CDR2 ANQGSEA. The CDR3 covers 12 residues. CDR3 region: CSAGQGGYEQYF.

The chain uses TRBV5-6 and TRBJ2-1. Germline CDR1 and CDR2: SGHDT and YYEEEE. The CDR3 is made up of 11 amino acids. CDR3 sequence reads: CASSSDRVKFF.

The chain combines TRBV29-1 with TRBJ2-7; lacking DNA, the TRBD1 call made by TCRdb goes unchecked. This CDR3 is 18 amino acids long. Germline assignment: CDR1 SQVTM and CDR2 ANQGSEA. The CDR3 protein is CSVVLDVSTGYASYEQYF.

This CDR3 is CSARVAGGLTGELFF. The chain uses TRBV20-1 and TRBJ2-2; there is no DNA to check the TCRdb D call of TRBD2. This CDR3 spans 15 amino acids. CDR1 is DFQATT and CDR2 is SNEGSKA in the germline V gene (reference sequence).

The rearrangement uses TRBV6-1 and TRBJ1-4. The germline V gene encodes CDR1 MNHNS and CDR2 SASEGT. CDR3 length: 16 amino acids. CDR3 residues: CASSEAAGTPSEKLFF.

This chain joins TRBV7-3 and TRBJ2-3; TCRdb designates TRBD1, a call that cannot be tested without DNA. The length of the CDR3 is 13 residues. CDR1 and CDR2 from the germline V gene are SGHTA and FQGTGA. The CDR3 sequence is CASSSTGGDTQYF.

V and J are TRBV6-6 and TRBJ1-2. Germline V lookup: CDR1 MNHNY, CDR2 SVGAGI (reference sequence). This CDR3 has 14 residues. CDR3 in amino acids: CASSIEGMEGGYTF.

V is TRBV7-2 and J is TRBJ2-1; TCRdb selects TRBD2, and the lack of DNA leaves this call unchecked. The CDR3 covers 15 residues. Per germline, CDR1 SGHTA and CDR2 FQGNSA. The chain's CDR3 is CASSMGLAGGNEQFF.

The J gene is TRBJ2-7, the V gene TRBV7-9. This CDR3 comprises 13 residues. Germline V gene data show CDR1 as SEHNR and CDR2 as FQNEAQ (reference sequence). The CDR3 is CASSLQATYEQYF.

The J gene is TRBJ1-1, the V gene TRBV19; there is no DNA to check the TCRdb D call of TRBD1. The CDR3 loop spans 15 amino acids. Germline loops: CDR1 LNHDA, CDR2 SQIVND (reference sequence). CDR3 in amino acids: CASSTLTGGNTEAFF.

This chain connects TRBV29-1 to TRBJ2-1; there is no DNA to check the TCRdb D call of TRBD1. The CDR3 covers 14 residues. Germline-derived CDR1 and CDR2 are SQVTM and ANQGSEA. CDR3 protein: CSAEAEPGYNEQFF.

V and J are TRBV4-3 and TRBJ2-7; as DNA is missing, the TRBD1 call by TCRdb cannot be tested. Germline V gives CDR1 LGHNA, CDR2 YSLEER. This CDR3 contains 14 residues. CDR3 region: CASSQAAGGYEQYF.